This record concerns one T cell receptor beta chain sequence. The source of the sample is a study of shared clonotypes between healthy human individuals. Per germline, CDR1 LNHDA and CDR2 SQIVND (reference sequence). Trimming removed 8 bases at V and 0 bases at J, with 17 bases between. CDR3 length: 16 residues. Generated by immunoSEQ multiplex PCR, the TCRdb table keeps only in-frame clones and is missing some. Among about 1 million clones, 60% to 80% were seen once, and the ten largest hold about 1.5%. This receptor was taken from a man aged 18 to 30 in good health. The V gene is TRBV19, the J gene TRBJ1-3, with D unclear. The sequencing sample was made of memory CD4+ T cells sorted from blood. The subset denotes: CD45RA-negative fraction. CDR3 amino acids: CASGPGLASSGNTIYF. The CDR3 nucleotides are TGTGCCAGTGGCCCTGGTCTGGCTTCCTCTGGAAACACCATATATTTT. Full variable domain (missing parts from reference TRBV19 and TRBJ1-3): DGGITQSPKYLFRKEGQNVTLSCEQNLNHDAMYWYRQDPGQGLRLIYYSQIVNDFQKGDIAEGYSVSREKKESFPLTVTSAQKNPTAFYLCASGPGLASSGNTIYFGEGSWLTVV.